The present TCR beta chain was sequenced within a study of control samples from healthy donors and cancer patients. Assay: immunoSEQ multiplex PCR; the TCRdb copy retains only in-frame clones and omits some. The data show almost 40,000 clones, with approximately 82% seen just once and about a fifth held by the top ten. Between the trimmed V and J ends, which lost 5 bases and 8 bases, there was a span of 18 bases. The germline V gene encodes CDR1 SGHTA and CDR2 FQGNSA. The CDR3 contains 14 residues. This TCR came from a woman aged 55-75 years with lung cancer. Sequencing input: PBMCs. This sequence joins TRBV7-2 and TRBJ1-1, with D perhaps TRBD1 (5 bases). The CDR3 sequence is CASSPGGNKREAFF. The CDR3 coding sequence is TGTGCCAGCAGCCCCGGGGGTAACAAAAGGGAAGCTTTCTTT.